These 25 T cell receptor beta chains were all obtained from the same sample, sequenced in a study of blood T cell repertoires in COVID-19. Some clones are missing from TCRdb's copy, which holds only in-frame ones; the method was immunoSEQ multiplex PCR. The table shows approximately 150,000 clones, with 70% to 90% occurring only once. The sequenced material came from PBMCs or T cells enriched from blood (not recorded which). These receptors came from a woman between 50 and 59 years old with acute COVID-19.

At least ten counts were recorded for this clone. The genes are TRBV11-3 and TRBJ1-1; no clear D gene. Germline CDR1 and CDR2: SGHNT and YENEEA. The CDR3 length is 16 residues. The ends were cut back, 0 bases at V and 0 bases at J, with 11 bases in the middle. In DNA form, the CDR3 reads TGTGCCAGCAGCTTAGATTACCCGAACTTGAACACTGAAGCTTTCTTT. Its protein is CASSLDYPNLNTEAFF.

As regards this clone: Its ends do not fully match the called genes, so a read error is possible. The gene calls are TRBV7-9 and TRBJ2-7; TRBD2 aligns across 7 bases. Germline lookup yields CDR1 SEHNR and CDR2 FQNEAQ (reference sequence). The CDR3 has 13 residues. The CDR3, as DNA: TGTGCCAGCAGTTTAGGGGACCGGCGGGGGACGTACTTC. Translating it yields CASSLGDRRGTYF. Filled out from reference TRBV7-9 and TRBJ2-7, the complete variable domain reads DTGVSQNPRHKITKRGQNVTFRCDPISEHNRLYWYRQTLGQGPEFLTYFQNEAQLEKSRLLSDRFSAERPKGSFSTLEIQRTEQGDSAMYLCASSLGDRRGTYFGPGTRLTVT.

This chain joins TRBV10-3 and TRBJ2-5; D is possibly TRBD1 (6 bases). The CDR3 covers 15 residues. Germline CDR1 reads ENHRY; CDR2 reads SYGVKD. Trimming took off 5 bases at V and 3 bases at J, with 16 bases between the two ends. As DNA, the CDR3 is TGTGCCATCAGTTTACAGGGATCAGAGGAAGAGACCCAGTACTTC. This sequence encodes CAISLQGSEEETQYF.

The chain couples TRBV19 to TRBJ2-7; D possibly corresponds to TRBD2 (6 bases). V was shortened by 6 bases and J by 4 bases, with 13 bases between the two germline ends. Germline V CDR1 and CDR2: LNHDA, SQIVND (reference sequence). The CDR3 contains 13 residues. The CDR3 sequence is CASSAGGRYEQYF. The CDR3 DNA follows: TGTGCCAGTAGCGCCGGGGGTCGGTACGAGCAGTACTTC. Full variable domain (rest looked up from reference TRBV19 and TRBJ2-7): DGGITQSPKYLFRKEGQNVTLSCEQNLNHDAMYWYRQDPGQGLRLIYYSQIVNDFQKGDIAEGYSVSREKKESFPLTVTSAQKNPTAFYLCASSAGGRYEQYFGPGTRLTVT.

The chain has TRBV19 and TRBJ2-7, with 8 bases identical to TRBD2. Germline CDR1 and CDR2: LNHDA and SQIVND (reference sequence). The V segment lost 6 bases and the J segment 5 bases; nucleotides outside the gene matches: 9. This CDR3 comprises 14 residues. The CDR3 nucleotides read TGTGCCAGTAGCACCGGAGCGGGAGCCAACGAGCAGTACTTC. This sequence encodes CASSTGAGANEQYF.

The chain has TRBV11-2 and TRBJ1-4; no clear D gene. V lost 5 bases and J lost 8, with 9 bases in between. CDR3 length equals 12 residues. Germline V gene sequence: CDR1 SGHAT, CDR2 FQNNGV. Written as DNA, the CDR3 is TGTGCCAGCAGCGCCACCGGGGAAAAACTGTTTTTT. It encodes CASSATGEKLFF.

In its sample, this clone was seen a few times. Here the CDR3 reads CATSQRTSGSSYNEQFF. CDR3 nucleotides: TGTGCCACCAGCCAACGGACTAGCGGAAGCTCCTACAATGAGCAGTTCTTC. The chain employs TRBV15 and TRBJ2-1, with 10 bases aligning to TRBD2. CDR3 length equals 17 residues. V trimming: 5 bases; J trimming: 0 bases; junction bases outside the gene matches: 7. Germline CDR1 reads LNHNV; CDR2 reads YYDKDF (reference sequence).

The chain joins TRBV7-2 to TRBJ2-3; TRBD1 aligns across 9 bases. This CDR3 region has 15 residues. J gave up 3 bases and V 1 base, and 2 bases lay outside the gene matches. CDR1 is SGHTA, CDR2 FQGNSA, per germline. The CDR3 here is CASSLGTGVTDTQYF. CDR3 nucleotides: TGTGCCAGCAGCTTAGGGACAGGGGTAACAGATACGCAGTATTTT.

The rearrangement uses TRBV5-4 and TRBJ2-2; 9 positions match TRBD1. Per the germline V gene, CDR1 is SGHNT and CDR2 is YYREEE (reference sequence). J gave up 2 bases and V 4 bases, and 6 bases lay outside the gene matches. The CDR3 runs to 16 residues. The CDR3 region has the DNA TGTGCCAGCAGCCGGCCACAGGGGGCCAACACCGGGGAGCTGTTTTTT. Its translation is CASSRPQGANTGELFF.

The CDR3 region is CASSSDSPRNEQFF. The CDR3 DNA reads TGTGCCAGCAGCTCCGACTCCCCTAGGAATGAGCAGTTCTTC. The chain combines TRBV7-9 with TRBJ2-1; D uncertain. The CDR3 sequence is 14 residues long. Trimming took off 4 bases at V and 7 bases at J, with 14 bases between the two ends. Germline V gives CDR1 SEHNR, CDR2 FQNEAQ (reference sequence). The full variable domain, with the rest looked up from reference TRBV7-9 and TRBJ2-1, is DTGVSQNPRHKITKRGQNVTFRCDPISEHNRLYWYRQTLGQGPEFLTYFQNEAQLEKSRLLSDRFSAERPKGSFSTLEIQRTEQGDSAMYLCASSSDSPRNEQFFGPGTRLTVL.

The chain carries TRBV28 and TRBJ2-3; TRBD2 might be the D (6 bases). CDR1 is MDHEN and CDR2 is SYDVKM in the germline V gene. This CDR3 has 14 amino acids. V was pared by 2 bases and J by 13 bases, with 19 bases between. The CDR3 loop reads CASSLRRIGSGEYF. CDR3 DNA sequence: TGTGCCAGCAGTTTACGGCGCATCGGGAGTGGGGAGTATTTT.

In the case of this clone: Germline is not matched at one junction end, which may reflect a read error. The gene calls are TRBV27 and TRBJ1-4, with 10 bases matching TRBD1. Germline V gene sequence: CDR1 MNHEY, CDR2 SMNVEV (reference sequence). The CDR3 has 16 amino acids. The CDR3 region is CASSPDNRDRGPLLSF. DNA for the CDR3: TGTGCCAGCAGTCCGGATAACCGGGACAGGGGCCCCCTTTTGTCTTTT. The full variable domain, its missing parts supplied by reference TRBV27 and TRBJ1-4, is EAQVTQNPRYLITVTGKKLTVTCSQNMNHEYMSWYRQDPGLGLRQIYYSMNVEVTDKGDVPEGYKVSRKEKRNFPLILESPSPNQTSLYFCASSPDNRDRGPLLSFGSGTQLSVL.

This clone was seen only a few times. As DNA, the CDR3 is TGCGCCAGCAGCTTGGTCCCGGAGGAAAAACTGTTTTTT. It specifies CASSLVPEEKLFF. The J gene is TRBJ1-4, the V gene TRBV5-1, with D unclear. The CDR3 totals 13 residues. Germline loops: CDR1 SGHRS, CDR2 YFSETQ. Trimming removed 0 bases at V and 8 bases at J, with 8 bases between.

The rearrangement joins TRBV19 to TRBJ1-1; possible D gene TRBD1, 6 bases. The CDR3 is made up of 14 amino acids. Between the trimmed V and J ends, which lost 7 bases and 3 bases, there was a span of 15 bases. Germline CDR1 reads LNHDA; CDR2 reads SQIVND (reference sequence). This CDR3 is CASMRQAGDTEAFF. Here the CDR3 DNA reads TGTGCCAGTATGCGACAGGCGGGGGACACTGAAGCTTTCTTT.

This clone was detected once. This chain joins TRBV6-6 and TRBJ1-4; a weak D match, TRBD1 (5 bases). The CDR3 has 14 residues. Germline V gene lookup returns CDR1 MNHNY and CDR2 SVGAGI (reference sequence). Between the trimmed V and J ends, which lost 7 bases and 3 bases, there was a span of 12 bases. The CDR3 is CASKLGQSNEKLFF. Written as DNA, the CDR3 is TGTGCCAGCAAGTTGGGGCAATCTAATGAAAAACTGTTTTTT.

V and J are TRBV13 and TRBJ2-3; 10 bases fit TRBD2. Germline loops: CDR1 PRHDT, CDR2 FYEKMQ (reference sequence). The CDR3 contains 17 residues. The J segment lost 4 bases and the V segment lost 5 bases, leaving 12 bases of the junction unmatched. CDR3 sequence: CASSRNPAGGPSDTQYF. The CDR3 DNA sequence: TGTGCCAGCAGCCGGAACCCAGCGGGAGGGCCCTCAGATACGCAGTATTTT.

The chain uses TRBV18 and TRBJ1-1, with TRBD1 as a possible D gene (6 bases). CDR3 length equals 16 residues. V was cut by 6 bases and J by 6 bases, with 23 bases left in between. Looked up from germline, CDR1 is KGHSH and CDR2 is LQKENI. CDR3 residues: CASSLTSGTNFAEAFF. Written as DNA, the CDR3 is TGTGCCAGCTCCCTTACTTCCGGGACAAATTTCGCTGAAGCTTTCTTT.

This clone was detected a few times. The J gene is TRBJ2-3, the V gene TRBV6-6; 12 bases map to TRBD2. The CDR3 is made up of 15 amino acids. Germline V gives CDR1 MNHNY, CDR2 SVGAGI (reference sequence). V lost 7 bases and J lost 6; bases outside the gene matches: 8. CDR3 sequence reads: CASTHRLAGADTQYF. For the CDR3, the DNA is TGTGCCAGCACCCACCGACTAGCGGGAGCGGATACGCAGTATTTT.

The chain is built from TRBV3-1 (or the pseudogene TRBV3-2) and TRBJ2-2; a weak D match, TRBD2 (7 bases). The CDR3 loop spans 15 amino acids. Trimming removed 4 bases from V and 5 bases from J, with 14 bases in between. The germline CDR1 and CDR2 sequences are LGHDT and YNNKEL (reference sequence). This CDR3 reads CASSRPQGGTGELFF. CDR3 nucleotides: TGTGCCAGCAGCCGCCCACAGGGAGGGACCGGGGAGCTGTTTTTT.

The rearrangement joins TRBV5-1 to TRBJ1-4; TRBD1 matches at 8 bases. J was trimmed by 7 bases and V by 4 bases; bases with no gene match: 9. The germline CDR1 and CDR2 sequences are SGHRS and YFSETQ. The CDR3 extends over 15 amino acids. The CDR3 loop is CASSPSGQGPEKLFF. The CDR3 DNA follows: TGCGCCAGCAGCCCTAGCGGACAGGGTCCTGAAAAACTGTTTTTT.

The rearrangement joins TRBV4-3 to TRBJ2-7; TRBD2 agrees at 7 bases. CDR3 length: 18 residues. The germline CDR1 and CDR2 sequences are LGHNA and YSLEER. J was trimmed by 4 bases and V by 0 bases; bases with no gene match: 15. The CDR3 sequence: CASSQERGWEGLLYEQYF. DNA of the CDR3: TGCGCCAGCAGCCAAGAAAGAGGATGGGAGGGACTTTTGTACGAGCAGTACTTC.

The rearrangement links TRBV7-8 to TRBJ2-1, with TRBD1 as a possible D gene (5 bases). CDR3 length: 18 amino acids. V was cut by 1 base and J by 10 bases, with 26 bases left in between. Per germline, CDR1 SGHVS and CDR2 FQNEAQ. The CDR3 DNA reads TGTGCCAGCAGCTTAGGGGCAAGCAGGGTTGGTTGGGCGGTAGAGCAGTTCTTC. Translating gives CASSLGASRVGWAVEQFF.

The CDR3 nucleotides are TGTGCCAGCAGCCAAGAGTGGGGCGCTGAAGCTTTCTTT. Protein: CASSQEWGAEAFF. The chain combines TRBV14 with TRBJ1-1; a weak D match, TRBD1 (5 bases). CDR3 length: 13 amino acids. Per germline, CDR1 SGHDN and CDR2 FVKESK. Trimming removed 0 bases at V and 6 bases at J, with 8 bases between.

The chain couples TRBV11-2 to TRBJ2-1; D is perhaps TRBD1 (5 bases). Between the trimmed V and J ends, which lost 1 base and 0 bases, there was a span of 7 bases. CDR1 and CDR2 from the germline V gene are SGHAT and FQNNGV. The CDR3 is made up of 15 amino acids. The CDR3 spells CASSLGGSSYNEQFF. The CDR3 nucleotides read TGTGCCAGCAGCTTAGGGGGCAGCTCCTACAATGAGCAGTTCTTC.

The rearrangement links TRBV9 to TRBJ2-7, with TRBD1 matching over 11 bases. Germline V gene data show CDR1 as SGDLS and CDR2 as YYNGEE. The J segment lost 2 bases and the V segment lost 4 bases, leaving 5 bases of the junction unmatched. CDR3 size: 15 residues. The CDR3 sequence: CASSPEGQGAYEQYF. CDR3 bases: TGTGCCAGCAGCCCGGAGGGACAGGGGGCCTACGAGCAGTACTTC.